The 3 T cell receptor beta chains presented below share a single source sample, sequenced in a study of blood T cell repertoires in COVID-19. Generated by immunoSEQ multiplex PCR, the TCRdb table keeps only in-frame clones and is missing some. This sample has about 150,000 clones; around 89% occur once, and the top ten carry 2.5% to 3.5%. The sequenced sample consisted of peripheral blood. These receptors all stem from a man in his sixties with active or convalescent COVID-19.

V is TRBV10-3 and J is TRBJ1-2, with 8 bases aligning to TRBD1. After removal of 8 bases from V and 6 bases from J, the junction contained 2 bases not matched to a gene. The CDR3 runs 11 residues. Germline V gene sequence: CDR1 ENHRY, CDR2 SYGVKD. As DNA, the CDR3 is TGTGCCATCCCCAGGGGGCATGGCTACACCTTC. Translated, it gives CAIPRGHGYTF.

This rearrangement joins TRBV5-6 to TRBJ1-3; 7 nucleotides align to TRBD1. CDR3 length: 17 amino acids. CDR1 and CDR2 (germline): SGHDT, YYEEEE. The V segment lost 1 base and the J segment 0 bases; nucleotides outside the gene matches: 7. The CDR3 here is CASSLIRAGGSGNTIYF. The DNA of the CDR3 is TGTGCCAGCAGCTTGATTCGGGCAGGGGGCTCTGGAAACACCATATATTTT. The full variable domain, with the rest looked up from reference TRBV5-6 and TRBJ1-3, is DAGVTQSPTHLIKTRGQQVTLRCSPKSGHDTVSWYQQALGQGPQFIFQYYEEEERQRGNFPDRFSGHQFPNYSSELNVNALLLGDSALYLCASSLIRAGGSGNTIYFGEGSWLTVV.

The V call is TRBV7-6, the J call TRBJ2-6; 7 bases agree with TRBD1. The CDR3 runs to 16 residues. Germline V CDR1 and CDR2: SGHVS, FNYEAQ. Germline trimming cut 5 bases from V and 0 bases from J; bases unmatched to any gene: 4. Here the CDR3 reads CASSLRQGSGANVLTF. In nucleotides, the CDR3 is TGTGCCAGCAGCCTCAGACAGGGCTCTGGGGCCAACGTCCTGACTTTC.